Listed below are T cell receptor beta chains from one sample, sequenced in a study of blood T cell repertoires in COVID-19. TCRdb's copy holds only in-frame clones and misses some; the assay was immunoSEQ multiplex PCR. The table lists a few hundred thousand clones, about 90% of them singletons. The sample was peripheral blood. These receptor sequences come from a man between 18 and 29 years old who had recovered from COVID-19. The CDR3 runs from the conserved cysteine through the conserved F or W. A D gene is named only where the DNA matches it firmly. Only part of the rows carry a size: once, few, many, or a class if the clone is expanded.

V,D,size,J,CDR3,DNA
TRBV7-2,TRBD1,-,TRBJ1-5,CASSWTGGAGQPQHF,TGTGCCAGCAGCTGGACAGGGGGCGCGGGGCAGCCCCAGCATTTT
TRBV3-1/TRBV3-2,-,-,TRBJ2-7,CASSPTEDEQYF,TGTGCCAGCAGCCCTACCGAGGACGAGCAGTACTTC
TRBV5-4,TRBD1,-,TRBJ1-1,CAGRDRVDTEAFF,TGTGCCGGTCGGGACAGGGTGGACACTGAAGCTTTCTTT
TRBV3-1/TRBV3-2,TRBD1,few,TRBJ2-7,CASSQDRGREQYF,TGTGCCAGCAGCCAGGACAGGGGGCGCGAGCAGTACTTC
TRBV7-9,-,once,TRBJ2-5,CASSLGGLRETQYF,TGTGCCAGCAGCTTAGGGGGACTGAGAGAGACCCAGTACTTC
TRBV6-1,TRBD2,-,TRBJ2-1,CASSEWEGSSYNEQFF,TGTGCCAGCAGTGAATGGGAGGGGTCCTCCTACAATGAGCAGTTCTTC
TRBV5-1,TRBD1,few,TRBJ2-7,CASSPADRGRYEQYF,TGCGCCAGCAGCCCGGCGGACAGGGGGCGGTACGAGCAGTACTTC
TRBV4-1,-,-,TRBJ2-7,CASSPVAGFSYEQYF,TGCGCCAGCAGCCCAGTAGCAGGGTTTTCCTACGAGCAGTACTTC
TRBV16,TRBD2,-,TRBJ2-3,CASSHLAATDTQYF,TGTGCCAGCAGCCACCTAGCGGCCACAGATACGCAGTATTTT
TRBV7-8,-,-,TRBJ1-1,CASSLYDWVGAEAFF,TGTGCCAGCAGCTTATACGACTGGGTGGGAGCTGAAGCTTTCTTT
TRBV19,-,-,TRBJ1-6,CASSIEGGRVNSPLHF,TGTGCCAGTAGTATTGAGGGAGGGAGGGTCAATTCACCCCTCCACTTT
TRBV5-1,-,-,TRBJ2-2,CASSAWTETGELFF,TGCGCCAGCAGCGCGTGGACAGAGACCGGGGAGCTGTTTTTT
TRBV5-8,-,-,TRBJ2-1,CASSLGLLVAGNLYNEQFF,TGTGCCAGCAGCTTGGGCCTATTAGTGGCAGGGAATTTATACAATGAGCAGTTCTTC
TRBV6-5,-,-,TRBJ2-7,CASSFRRQGGYEQYF,TGTGCCAGCAGTTTTCGTAGACAGGGAGGCTACGAGCAGTACTTC
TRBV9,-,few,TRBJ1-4,CASSVAGRGEEKLFF,TGTGCCAGCAGCGTAGCTGGCAGGGGAGAAGAAAAACTGTTTTTT
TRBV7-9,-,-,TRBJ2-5,CASSYSGHFTRETQYF,TGTGCCAGCAGCTACTCGGGACACTTTACGAGGGAGACCCAGTACTTC